Below, one T cell receptor (beta chain) is given with its context. There is no known antigen for this receptor. The sample holds no much larger clone one base away, and base qualities are not on file. The sample's time point label, in plain terms: cycle 4 day 1 (C4D1), after more than five weeks of nivolumab. All trial patients had relapsed after autologous stem cell transplantation, with cohorts A, B and C differing in prior brentuximab vedotin exposure. The trial cohort comprised fewer than 65 patients with relapsed/refractory classical Hodgkin lymphoma whose best overall responses were complete response, partial response or progressive disease. Single-agent nivolumab was administered to trial patients in the multi-cohort phase II CheckMate 205 trial. An independent review committee assessed best overall response by applying the 2007 International Working Group response criteria. PBMCs from the trial were collected at three points: immediately before nivolumab initiation (C1D1), and during therapy at cycle 2 day 1 and cycle 4 day 1. After peripheral blood was drawn into 8 mL Vacutainer Cell Preparation Tubes, PBMCs were isolated by centrifugation and then cryopreserved.

Genomic DNA was extracted with the Qiagen DNeasy kit from unsorted PBMCs and from negatively selected CD4+ and CD8+ fractions. Amplification of TCR beta CDR3 regions was done by immunoSEQ multiplex PCR with primers that anneal to V and J segments. Amplification bias was minimized using a synthetic immune receptor repertoire, and residual bias was removed computationally after sequencing. From the authors' description of their analysis: Custom Python scripts were used to quantify repertoire diversity as the Shannon entropy index. Unsorted, CD4+ and CD8+ repertoires were analyzed separately, except for combined analyses in which CD4+ and CD8+ sequences were merged in silico. Clonal expansion was defined as at least a 2-fold frequency increase after treatment relative to C1D1, with a pseudocount of 0.5 for undetected baseline clones. Singleton clones were defined as clones with 0 or 1 copy at C1D1, and non-singleton clones were defined as clones with 2 or more copies. By matching protein sequences in sorted samples from the same patient, clones expanded in unsorted samples were annotated as CD4+, CD8+ or unknown. Wilcoxon tests on paired samples were used to test diversity changes from C1D1 to C4D1. The table was pulled from immuneACCESS by TCRdb, which kept in-frame rearrangements only. Such tables lose some clones; where checked, under half of the loss comes from unresolved V genes, and the rest has no known cause. The DNA gave D and trimming, while V, J and clone size come from that table. The sample records about 85,000 clones, just over 90% of which are singletons. The top ten clones comprise under 3.5% of the sample.

The source of the sample is a study of PD-1 blockade in classical Hodgkin lymphoma (dated by TCRdb to 2019 to 2021). General notes on the study: Nivolumab dosing was 3 mg/kg intravenously every 2 weeks, continuing until either disease progression or unacceptable toxicity. A peripheral blood immune signature of response to PD-1 blockade in classical Hodgkin lymphoma was defined using TCR beta sequencing and CyTOF.

The CDR3 numbers 15 residues from cysteine through phenylalanine. The entry retains the CDR3 DNA only, 45 bases that are in frame from base 1. Per the germline V gene, SGDLS is the CDR1 and YYNGEE is the CDR2. The junction shows trimming of 5 bases on V and 8 bases on J, plus 19 bases between the germline ends. What the study reported, not specific to this receptor: Baseline TCR diversity was reported to be lower in newly diagnosed patients than in healthy donors and to be lower still in relapsed/refractory patients. CD4+ but not CD8+ TCR diversity rose significantly by C4D1 (p=0.0027 vs p=0.16), most apparent in complete responders (p=0.02). Diversity was lower in patients who began nivolumab less than 1 year after ASCT, so these patients were left out of later analyses to avoid confounding by immune reconstitution. Only a single clinical trial cohort was studied, and what caused the repertoire differences, possibly disease activity or prior therapy, remained undefined. Among trial patients, those achieving complete response had baseline diversity similar to that of newly diagnosed patients, while diversity was significantly lower in partial responders and progressors.

The receptor's source is a human donor with classical Hodgkin lymphoma. The chain couples TRBV9 to TRBJ1-4; TRBD1 might be the D gene, on 6 matching bases. This specimen was peripheral blood mononuclear cells (PBMCs), taken before the fourth cycle of nivolumab. For the CDR3, the sequence is CASSLGGQGSEKLFF. The DNA is TGTGCCAGCAGTCTAGGTGGGCAGGGGTCGGAAAAACTGTTTTTT.